What follows are 16 T cell receptor beta chains derived from one specimen sequenced in a study of T cell responses to AZD1222 COVID-19 vaccine. Repertoires were generated with immunoSEQ multiplex PCR, while TCRdb's copy carries only in-frame clones and drops some. The sample has about 83,000 clones, roughly 86% seen once. The source was peripheral blood, collected on day 0 of AZD1222 vaccination. The receptors here all came from an adult in good health.

V usage is TRBV10-3 and J usage is TRBJ1-1; possibly TRBD1 for D (5 bases). Per the germline V gene, CDR1 is ENHRY and CDR2 is SYGVKD. Trimming left V 3 bases short and J 10 bases short, with 15 bases between. The CDR3 totals 13 residues. CDR3: CAISEGQGFGAFF. The CDR3 DNA is TGTGCCATCAGTGAAGGGCAGGGATTTGGAGCTTTCTTT.

V usage is TRBV15 and J usage is TRBJ1-6, with TRBD1 as a possible D gene (5 bases). Deletions cut 1 base from V and 7 bases from J, with 8 bases between. This CDR3 has 14 amino acids. CDR1 and CDR2 (germline): LNHNV, YYDKDF (reference sequence). CDR3 in DNA: TGTGCCACCAGCAGAGTGGCAGGGAATTCACCCCTCCACTTT. It is translated as CATSRVAGNSPLHF.

The CDR3, as DNA: TGTGCCACCAGTGATTCAAAACAGGGGTTTGGTCAGCCCCAGCATTTT. It is translated as CATSDSKQGFGQPQHF. The chain employs TRBV24-1 and TRBJ1-5; 7 bases are shared with TRBD1. From germline, CDR1 is KGHDR and CDR2 SFDVKD. After removal of 2 bases from V and 6 bases from J, the junction contained 9 bases not matched to a gene. The CDR3 is 16 amino acids.

J is TRBJ2-3 and V is TRBV23-1, with 7 bases matching TRBD1. TRBV23-1 is marked as an open reading frame, function uncertain. The CDR3 covers 14 residues. V was clipped by 4 bases and J by 1 base; unmatched bases: 2. The CDR3 reads CASSLTGRTDTQYF. The CDR3 DNA reads as TGCGCCAGCAGTCTGACAGGGCGCACAGATACGCAGTATTTT.

The rearrangement joins TRBV20-1 to TRBJ1-2; D uncertain. Germline CDR1 and CDR2: DFQATT and SNEGSKA (reference sequence). The CDR3 contains 9 residues. V lost 6 bases and J lost 8, with 7 bases in between. The CDR3 is CSAPFGYTF. The CDR3 DNA sequence: TGCAGTGCCCCCTTCGGCTACACCTTC.

This clone was seen a handful of times. The chain uses TRBV19 and TRBJ2-1, with TRBD1 as a possible D gene (5 bases). CDR1 and CDR2 from the germline V gene are LNHDA and SQIVND (reference sequence). The CDR3 sequence is 15 residues long. V was shortened by 4 bases and J by 0 bases, with 10 bases between the two germline ends. This CDR3 reads CASSKGWSSYNEQFF. Here the CDR3 DNA reads TGTGCCAGTAGTAAGGGGTGGAGCTCCTACAATGAGCAGTTCTTC.

This clone appeared a few times. This chain uses TRBV6-4 with TRBJ1-2; D unresolved. The CDR3 loop spans 13 amino acids. Per the germline V gene, CDR1 is MRHNA and CDR2 is SNTAGT. The V gene lost 0 bases and the J gene lost 4 bases, with 6 bases spanning the gap. The CDR3 region has the DNA TGTGCCAGCAGTGACTCGGGGTCCTATGGCTACACCTTC. Translating it yields CASSDSGSYGYTF.

V gene TRBV5-1 combines with J gene TRBJ1-5, with D possibly matching TRBD1 (5 bases). CDR1 and CDR2 (germline): SGHRS, YFSETQ. The CDR3 contains 13 residues. The germline V and J ends were trimmed by 0 bases and 5 bases, with 6 bases remaining between them. The CDR3 spells CASSLAGDQPQHF. CDR3 coding DNA: TGCGCCAGCAGCTTGGCGGGGGATCAGCCCCAGCATTTT.

The gene calls are TRBV28 and TRBJ2-1; D gene uncertain. The V gene's germline CDR1 is MDHEN and CDR2 SYDVKM. Trimming took 4 bases from V and 5 from J, leaving 21 bases between them. The CDR3 consists of 17 residues. The CDR3 DNA sequence: TGTGCCAGCAGTTCCGGGCCTTGGTTTCCTCGGGACAATGAGCAGTTCTTC. Its translation: CASSSGPWFPRDNEQFF. Full variable domain (remainder filled in from reference TRBV28 and TRBJ2-1): DVKVTQSSRYLVKRTGEKVFLECVQDMDHENMFWYRQDPGLGLRLIYFSYDVKMKEKGDIPEGYSVSREKKERFSLILESASTNQTSMYLCASSSGPWFPRDNEQFFGPGTRLTVL.

This sequence joins TRBV2 and TRBJ1-2, with 9 bases that match TRBD1. The CDR3 spans 16 residues. The germline V gene has CDR1 SNHLY and CDR2 FYNNEI. Trimming took 3 bases from V and 5 from J; bases not matched to a gene: 10. The CDR3 reads CASSDRTGAAGYGYTF. The CDR3 DNA reads TGTGCCAGCAGTGACCGGACAGGGGCTGCGGGGTATGGCTACACCTTC.

The chain has TRBV2 and TRBJ2-6; a weak D match, TRBD2 (5 bases). The CDR3 is 15 amino acids. The V gene's germline CDR1 is SNHLY and CDR2 FYNNEI. The germline V and J ends were trimmed by 6 bases and 0 bases, with 9 bases remaining between them. This chain's CDR3 is CASSNGNSGANVLTF. The CDR3 DNA reads as TGTGCCAGCAGCAACGGGAACTCTGGGGCCAACGTCCTGACTTTC.

The V and J genes are TRBV19 and TRBJ2-1; the match to TRBD1 covers 8 bases. CDR1 is LNHDA, CDR2 SQIVND, per germline (reference sequence). Trimming at V came to 4 bases and at J to 9 bases, leaving 8 bases not matched to a gene. The CDR3 is made up of 14 amino acids. CDR3 protein: CASSKAGGLVEQFF. In DNA form, the CDR3 reads TGTGCCAGTAGTAAAGCAGGGGGCTTGGTTGAGCAGTTCTTC.

Only a few counts were recorded for this clone. This chain uses TRBV12-3 or TRBV12-4 with TRBJ1-5, with 7 bases aligning to TRBD1. Losses at the gene ends were 5 bases for V and 9 bases for J; bases not matched to a gene: 7. The CDR3 runs to 13 residues. For the CDR3, the DNA is TGTGCCAGCAGTAGACAGGGCGGAGGGCCCCAGCATTTT. Translating it yields CASSRQGGGPQHF.

The chain has TRBV12-3 or TRBV12-4 and TRBJ1-4; no firm D call. The CDR3 extends over 11 amino acids. V shed 3 bases and J shed 7 bases, with 3 bases lying between them. The CDR3 DNA follows: TGTGCCAGCAGTTTTCGTGAAAAACTGTTTTTT. Amino acid sequence: CASSFREKLFF.

This chain links TRBV2 with TRBJ2-5, with TRBD2 matching 7 bases. CDR1 is SNHLY, CDR2 FYNNEI, per germline. Germline trimming cut 6 bases from V and 0 bases from J; bases unmatched to any gene: 1. The length of the CDR3 is 13 residues. The CDR3 loop reads CASSGGYQETQYF. The CDR3 DNA follows: TGTGCCAGCAGCGGGGGGTACCAAGAGACCCAGTACTTC.

The chain carries TRBV4-3 and TRBJ2-7; 7 nucleotides align to TRBD2. Trimming took 1 base from V and 3 from J; bases not matched to a gene: 3. This CDR3 is built from 14 residues. In germline, CDR1 is LGHNA, CDR2 YSLEER. Here the CDR3 DNA reads TGCGCCAGCAGCCAAGGCAGCGGGAACTACGAGCAGTACTTC. Its protein is CASSQGSGNYEQYF.